Shown below are 30 T cell receptor beta chains from a single sample sequenced in a study of cytomegalovirus exposure and HLA in healthy donors. Primers for the PCR totalled 60 Vbeta and 13 Jbeta. The data were produced by immunoSEQ multiplex PCR, yet TCRdb's version contains in-frame clones alone and is incomplete. The sample totals around 74,000 clones. Sequencing input: PBMCs. These receptors were obtained from a man in his fifties or sixties in good health and CMV-seropositive.

This chain links TRBV28 with TRBJ2-6; D might be TRBD1 (6 bases). CDR1 and CDR2 from the germline V gene are MDHEN and SYDVKM. This CDR3 region has 15 residues. V was pared by 6 bases and J by 4 bases, with 13 bases between. CDR3 coding DNA: TGTGCCAGCAGCCCTACAGGGTCCGGGGCCAACGTCCTGACTTTC. It specifies CASSPTGSGANVLTF.

The CDR3 spells CASSLLGSTGELFF. In nucleotides, the CDR3 is TGTGCCAGCAGCTTACTAGGTTCCACCGGGGAGCTGTTTTTT. The chain has TRBV7-3 and TRBJ2-2; D gene ambiguous. V lost 2 bases and J lost 4, with 8 bases in between. This CDR3 region has 14 residues. Germline CDR1 reads SGHTA; CDR2 reads FQGTGA.

The CDR3 region is CASSAGTVFEKLFF. The CDR3 nucleotides are TGCGCCAGCAGCGCAGGGACAGTGTTTGAAAAACTGTTTTTT. V gene TRBV5-1 combines with J gene TRBJ1-4, with 7 bases aligning to TRBD1. The CDR3 runs to 14 residues. Germline V gene lookup returns CDR1 SGHRS and CDR2 YFSETQ. The V and J ends lost 4 bases and 7 bases, in that order; junction bases with no gene match: 7.

V is TRBV5-4 and J is TRBJ1-1, with D perhaps TRBD1 (5 bases). This CDR3 contains 16 residues. The germline CDR1 and CDR2 sequences are SGHNT and YYREEE (reference sequence). Trimming left V 3 bases short and J 5 bases short, with 20 bases between. This CDR3 reads CASSSPGGVRATEAFF. The DNA for the CDR3 is TGTGCCAGCAGCTCCCCTGGGGGGGTTCGAGCGACTGAAGCTTTCTTT.

The gene calls are TRBV6-5 and TRBJ2-3; 8 positions match TRBD2. Germline trimming cut 8 bases from V and 6 bases from J; bases unmatched to any gene: 10. CDR1 and CDR2 (germline): MNHEY, SVGAGI. This CDR3 comprises 14 residues. Written as DNA, the CDR3 is TGTGCCAGCCGCCGCGGGGGGCCATCGGATACGCAGTATTTT. Translation gives CASRRGGPSDTQYF.

In DNA form, the CDR3 reads TGCGCCAGCAGTGAGTCGTCCGGGGGGCGCACAGATACGCAGTATTTT. It translates to CASSESSGGRTDTQYF. V gene TRBV10-2 combines with J gene TRBJ2-3, with TRBD2 as a possible D gene (7 bases). CDR1 and CDR2 (germline): WSHSY, SAAADI. V gave up 0 bases and J gave up 1 base, with 11 bases separating them. The CDR3 has 16 amino acids.

The DNA of the CDR3 is TGCAGCGTCCAGGATAGTGGAGGCTACACCTTC. It yields the protein CSVQDSGGYTF. The chain links TRBV29-1 to TRBJ1-2, with D unclear. This CDR3 has 11 amino acids. Per the germline V gene, CDR1 is SQVTM and CDR2 is ANQGSEA. Trimming removed 6 bases at V and 8 bases at J, with 13 bases between.

This chain uses TRBV6-1 with TRBJ2-7, with a tentative D call TRBD2 (5 bases). The CDR3 runs 14 residues. V was shortened by 6 bases and J by 1 base, with 13 bases between the two germline ends. Germline assignment: CDR1 MNHNS and CDR2 SASEGT. The CDR3 reads CASRPGLDSYEQYV. As DNA, the CDR3 is TGTGCCAGCAGGCCCGGACTCGATTCCTACGAGCAGTACGTC.

The chain is built from TRBV6-5 and TRBJ1-2; D is unresolved. Germline-derived CDR1 and CDR2 are MNHEY and SVGAGI. The CDR3 spans 15 residues. Trimming took 11 bases from V and 6 from J, leaving 25 bases between them. The CDR3 sequence is CASRPPGNPSNGYTF. The CDR3 bases are TGTGCCTCCCGACCACCGGGAAACCCGTCGAATGGCTACACCTTC.

V and J are TRBV6-1 and TRBJ1-1, with D perhaps TRBD1 (6 bases). CDR3 length: 14 amino acids. V shed 3 bases and J shed 0 bases, with 8 bases lying between them. Germline V gives CDR1 MNHNS, CDR2 SASEGT. CDR3 in amino acids: CASSDTGMNTEAFF. CDR3 sequence (DNA): TGTGCCAGCAGTGATACAGGGATGAACACTGAAGCTTTCTTT.

The CDR3, as DNA: TGTGCCATCAGGGCTGGCAATGAGCAGTTCTTC. Its protein product is CAIRAGNEQFF. This chain links TRBV10-3 with TRBJ2-1, with no clear D. The CDR3 is made up of 11 amino acids. The V gene's germline CDR1 is ENHRY and CDR2 SYGVKD. V dropped 6 bases and J dropped 6 bases, with 6 bases sitting between them.

The chain links TRBV4-1 to TRBJ2-3, with TRBD2 matching 8 bases. Germline V gene data show CDR1 as MGHRA and CDR2 as YSYEKL. The CDR3 totals 16 residues. Trimming removed 1 base from V and 0 bases from J; junction bases left unmatched: 3. The CDR3 sequence: CASSQGLATSTDTQYF. Written as DNA, the CDR3 is TGCGCCAGCAGCCAAGGACTAGCGACTAGCACAGATACGCAGTATTTT.

The chain employs TRBV5-1 and TRBJ1-1; weak D call: TRBD1 (6 bases). Trimming took 3 bases from V and 4 from J, leaving 19 bases between them. This CDR3 has 16 residues. CDR1 and CDR2 from the germline V gene are SGHRS and YFSETQ. CDR3 region: CASSSTRGGEFTEAFF. CDR3 DNA sequence: TGCGCCAGCAGCTCTACGAGGGGGGGCGAGTTCACTGAAGCTTTCTTT.

The CDR3 sequence: CASSLTPQETQYF. Here the CDR3 DNA reads TGTGCCAGCAGCTTGACTCCACAAGAGACCCAGTACTTC. V usage is TRBV5-8 and J usage is TRBJ2-5; D gene ambiguous. V was cut by 1 base and J by 2 bases, with 6 bases left in between. CDR1 and CDR2 (germline): SGHTS, YDEGEE. The CDR3 totals 13 residues.

The chain joins TRBV10-3 to TRBJ1-1, with 9 nucleotides matching TRBD1. CDR3 length: 16 amino acids. V was clipped by 2 bases and J by 3 bases; unmatched bases: 7. Germline lookup yields CDR1 ENHRY and CDR2 SYGVKD. For the CDR3, the DNA is TGTGCCATCAGTGAGGGGACAGGGTCAATATACACTGAAGCTTTCTTT. It codes for CAISEGTGSIYTEAFF.

The V and J genes are TRBV6-7 and TRBJ2-3; D gene ambiguous. TRBV6-7 is an ORF; its function is uncertain. The V and J ends lost 3 bases and 0 bases respectively, with 7 bases between them. The CDR3 loop spans 14 amino acids. The CDR3 loop reads CASSYVRSTDTQYF. In DNA, the CDR3 is TGTGCCAGCAGTTATGTGCGTAGCACAGATACGCAGTATTTT.

CDR3 protein: CAWSITGSSSPLHF. In nucleotides, the CDR3 is TGTGCCTGGTCTATCACAGGGAGTAGTTCACCCCTCCACTTT. This chain uses TRBV30 with TRBJ1-6; D possibly corresponds to TRBD1 (6 bases). Germline loops: CDR1 GTSNPN, CDR2 SVGIG (reference sequence). V lost 5 bases, J lost 9 bases, and 17 bases lay in between. The CDR3 has 14 residues. Filled out from reference TRBV30 and TRBJ1-6, the complete variable domain reads SQTIHQWPATLVQPVGSPLSLECTVEGTSNPNLYWYRQAAGRGLQLLFYSVGIGQISSEVPQNLSASRPQDRQFILSSKKLLLSDSGFYLCAWSITGSSSPLHFGNGTRLTVT.

CDR3 sequence reads: CASSEEGRDTEAFF. In nucleotides, the CDR3 is TGTGCCAGCAGTGAGGAGGGGCGGGACACTGAAGCTTTCTTT. The J gene is TRBJ1-1, the V gene TRBV2, with D maybe TRBD1 (5 bases). Trimming took 3 bases from V and 3 from J, leaving 11 bases between them. CDR1 and CDR2 from the germline V gene are SNHLY and FYNNEI. The CDR3 sequence is 14 residues long.

The rearrangement uses TRBV5-4 and TRBJ2-2; D is possibly TRBD1 (6 bases). This CDR3 contains 16 residues. V shed 4 bases and J shed 0 bases, with 13 bases lying between them. Germline V gene lookup returns CDR1 SGHNT and CDR2 YYREEE (reference sequence). CDR3 in DNA: TGTGCCAGCAGCGGTTCCAGGGGCTCGAACACCGGGGAGCTGTTTTTT. Translating gives CASSGSRGSNTGELFF.

V usage is TRBV28 and J usage is TRBJ2-1; 12 nucleotides match TRBD2. The CDR3 consists of 17 residues. Germline V gene lookup returns CDR1 MDHEN and CDR2 SYDVKM. The junction had 9 bases not matched to a gene; V was cut back by 3 bases and J by 6 bases. The CDR3 bases are TGTGCCAGCAGTTTCCCCCATCTAGCGGGAGGGGGCAATGAGCAGTTCTTC. This translates into CASSFPHLAGGGNEQFF. Complete variable domain (other parts from reference TRBV28 and TRBJ2-1): DVKVTQSSRYLVKRTGEKVFLECVQDMDHENMFWYRQDPGLGLRLIYFSYDVKMKEKGDIPEGYSVSREKKERFSLILESASTNQTSMYLCASSFPHLAGGGNEQFFGPGTRLTVL.

The J gene is TRBJ2-3, the V gene TRBV10-1; unclear D gene. Germline-derived CDR1 and CDR2 are WNHNN and SYGVQD (reference sequence). The CDR3 loop spans 11 amino acids. Trimming shortened V by 5 bases and J by 3 bases, and 3 bases separated the two germline ends. The CDR3 coding sequence is TGCGCCAGCAGTTCTACAGATACGCAGTATTTT. Protein product: CASSSTDTQYF.

The rearrangement uses TRBV6-5 and TRBJ1-2; 7 positions match TRBD1. J gave up 5 bases and V 2 bases, and 2 bases lay outside the gene matches. The germline CDR1 and CDR2 sequences are MNHEY and SVGAGI. The CDR3 has 13 residues. CDR3 coding DNA: TGTGCCAGCAGTTACACAGGGGAGTATGGCTACACCTTC. Encoded protein: CASSYTGEYGYTF.

V is TRBV29-1 and J is TRBJ2-1, with 11 nucleotides matching TRBD1. V lost 7 bases, J lost 8 bases, and 7 bases stayed unmatched. CDR1 and CDR2 (germline): SQVTM, ANQGSEA. The CDR3 is 13 amino acids. CDR3 sequence (DNA): TGCAGCGCGTCGGGACAGGGGGTCCATGAGCAGTTCTTC. This translates into CSASGQGVHEQFF.

The gene calls are TRBV6-5 and TRBJ1-2; 9 nucleotides agree with TRBD1. V shed 2 bases and J 7 bases; nucleotides not matched to a gene: 8. CDR3 size: 15 residues. Germline V lookup: CDR1 MNHEY, CDR2 SVGAGI. This chain's CDR3 is CASSYTDGTGSGYTF. As DNA, the CDR3 is TGTGCCAGCAGTTACACGGATGGGACAGGGAGTGGCTACACCTTC.

This chain uses TRBV10-3 with TRBJ1-1, with unresolved D. This CDR3 contains 13 residues. Germline assignment: CDR1 ENHRY and CDR2 SYGVKD. V lost 4 bases to trimming and J lost 3 bases, with 9 bases between them. The DNA for the CDR3 is TGTGCCATCAGTGGGGCCTCGGACACTGAAGCTTTCTTT. It yields the protein CAISGASDTEAFF.

The chain recombines TRBV5-1 with TRBJ2-3; no definite D call. V gave up 0 bases and J gave up 2 bases, with 10 bases separating them. The germline gives CDR1 SGHRS, CDR2 YFSETQ. The CDR3 spans 15 residues. The CDR3 DNA follows: TGCGCCAGCAGCTTGGAGCACTTCATCACAGATACGCAGTATTTT. Residues: CASSLEHFITDTQYF.

The V gene is TRBV9, the J gene TRBJ2-1; 9 nucleotides align to TRBD1. The CDR3 totals 17 residues. The junction had 12 bases not matched to a gene; V was cut back by 3 bases and J by 5 bases. CDR1 is SGDLS, CDR2 YYNGEE, per germline. CDR3 sequence: CASSEFPGTGIDNEQFF. CDR3 in DNA: TGTGCCAGCAGCGAATTCCCCGGGACAGGGATTGACAATGAGCAGTTCTTC.

The gene calls are TRBV5-6 and TRBJ2-5; perhaps TRBD1 as D (5 bases). The germline gives CDR1 SGHDT, CDR2 YYEEEE. CDR3 size: 14 residues. V gave up 2 bases and J gave up 4 bases, with 12 bases separating them. The CDR3: CASSLGVSGETQYF. The CDR3 DNA reads TGTGCCAGCAGCTTAGGGGTTTCTGGAGAGACCCAGTACTTC.

The V and J genes are TRBV30 and TRBJ1-6; D is perhaps TRBD1 (6 bases). The germline V and J ends were trimmed by 1 base and 8 bases, with 21 bases remaining between them. This CDR3 is built from 17 residues. The germline gives CDR1 GTSNPN, CDR2 SVGIG (reference sequence). In DNA form, the CDR3 reads TGTGCCTGGAGTGCGACCCGCCAGGGGAGGGGGGATTCACCCCTCCACTTT. It yields the protein CAWSATRQGRGDSPLHF.

This rearrangement joins TRBV14 to TRBJ1-2, with TRBD1 matching 7 bases. The ends lost 6 bases at V and 4 bases at J; junction bases unmatched: 8. The CDR3 runs to 14 residues. Germline values: CDR1 SGHDN, CDR2 FVKESK. Here the CDR3 reads CASRPPGQAYGYTF. CDR3 DNA: TGTGCCAGCAGACCCCCTGGACAGGCCTATGGCTACACCTTC.